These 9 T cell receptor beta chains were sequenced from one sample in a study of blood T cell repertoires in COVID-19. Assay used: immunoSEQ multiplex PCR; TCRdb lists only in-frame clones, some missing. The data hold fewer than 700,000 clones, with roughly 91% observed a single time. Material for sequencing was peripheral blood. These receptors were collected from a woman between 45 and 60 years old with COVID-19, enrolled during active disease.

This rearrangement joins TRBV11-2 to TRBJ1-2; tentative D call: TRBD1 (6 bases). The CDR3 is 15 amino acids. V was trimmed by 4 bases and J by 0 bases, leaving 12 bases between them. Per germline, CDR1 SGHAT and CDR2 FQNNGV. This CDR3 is CASSSDRTTNYGYTF. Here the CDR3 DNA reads TGTGCCAGCAGCTCCGACAGGACCACTAACTATGGCTACACCTTC.

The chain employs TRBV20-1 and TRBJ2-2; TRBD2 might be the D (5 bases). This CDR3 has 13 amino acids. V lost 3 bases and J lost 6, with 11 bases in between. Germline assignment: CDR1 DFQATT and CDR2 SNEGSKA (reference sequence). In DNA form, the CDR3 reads TGCAGTGCTAGTCCCCCCGGGGCCGGGGAGCTGTTTTTT. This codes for CSASPPGAGELFF.

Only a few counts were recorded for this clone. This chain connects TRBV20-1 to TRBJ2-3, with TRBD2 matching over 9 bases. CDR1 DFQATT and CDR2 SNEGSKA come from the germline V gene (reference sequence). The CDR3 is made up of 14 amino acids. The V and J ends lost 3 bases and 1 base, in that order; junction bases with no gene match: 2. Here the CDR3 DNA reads TGCAGTGCTAGTTCTAGCGGGGGCACAGATACGCAGTATTTT. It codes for CSASSSGGTDTQYF.

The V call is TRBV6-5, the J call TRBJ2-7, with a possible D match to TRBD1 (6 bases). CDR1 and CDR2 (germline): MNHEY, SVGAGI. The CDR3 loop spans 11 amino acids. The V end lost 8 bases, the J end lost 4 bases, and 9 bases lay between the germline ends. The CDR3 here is CASERGYEQYF. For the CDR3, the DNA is TGTGCCAGCGAAAGGGGGTACGAGCAGTACTTC.

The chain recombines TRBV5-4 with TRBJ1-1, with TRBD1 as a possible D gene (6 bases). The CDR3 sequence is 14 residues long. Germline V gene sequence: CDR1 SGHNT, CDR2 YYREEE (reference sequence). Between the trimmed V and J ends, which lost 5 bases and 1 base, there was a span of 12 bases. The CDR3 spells CASRPGQRNTEAFF. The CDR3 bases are TGTGCCAGCAGGCCCGGACAGAGGAACACTGAAGCTTTCTTT.

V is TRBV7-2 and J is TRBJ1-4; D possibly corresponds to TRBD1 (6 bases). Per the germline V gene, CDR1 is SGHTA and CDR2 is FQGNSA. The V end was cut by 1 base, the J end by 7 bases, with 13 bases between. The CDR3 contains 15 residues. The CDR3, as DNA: TGTGCCAGCAGCTTAGAGACAGGAGATTTTGAAAAACTGTTTTTT. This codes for CASSLETGDFEKLFF.

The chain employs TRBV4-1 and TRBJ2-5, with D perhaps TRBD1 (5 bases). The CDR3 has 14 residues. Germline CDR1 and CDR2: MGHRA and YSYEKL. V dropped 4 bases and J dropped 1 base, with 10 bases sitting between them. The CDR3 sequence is CASSLTQGQETQYF. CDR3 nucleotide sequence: TGCGCCAGCAGCCTCACGCAGGGCCAAGAGACCCAGTACTTC.

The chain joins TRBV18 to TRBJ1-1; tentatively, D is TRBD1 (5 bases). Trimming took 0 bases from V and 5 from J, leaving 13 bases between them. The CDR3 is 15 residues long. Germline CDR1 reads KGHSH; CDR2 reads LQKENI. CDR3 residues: CASSPPLRGGTEAFF. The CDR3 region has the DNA TGTGCCAGCTCACCACCGCTAAGGGGTGGGACTGAAGCTTTCTTT.

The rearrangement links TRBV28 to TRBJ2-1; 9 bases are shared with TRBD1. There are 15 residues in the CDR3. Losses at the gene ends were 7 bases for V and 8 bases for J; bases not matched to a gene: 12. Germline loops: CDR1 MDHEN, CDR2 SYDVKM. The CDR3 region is CASTPAGTGRHEQFF. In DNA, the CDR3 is TGTGCCAGCACCCCCGCCGGGACAGGGAGGCATGAGCAGTTCTTC.